A selection of T cell receptor beta chains follows, all from one sample in a study of blood T cells in healthy people across ages. TCRdb processed the 5' RACE reads anew with MiXCR; each CDR3 protein has one entry. The repertoire holds 2 million or so distinct CDR3 sequences, with around 48% as singletons. Sequencing was carried out using blood. These receptors came from a woman in her forties in good health. Each CDR3 is given with its conserved first and last residue. Each record gives: J gene, D gene, V gene, clone size, CDR3 protein, CDR3 DNA. A D gene is named only where the DNA matches it firmly. Some rows mark clone size as missing; the rest say once, few, many or name a class of expanded clone.

j_call: TRBJ1-2
d_call: NA
v_call: TRBV20-1
clone_size: few
cdr3_aa: CSAPLARDYGYTF
cdr3_nt: TGCAGTGCCCCCCTGGCCAGGGACTATGGCTACACCTTC

j_call: TRBJ1-1
d_call: NA
v_call: TRBV29-1
clone_size: few
cdr3_aa: CSVEQLNTEAFF
cdr3_nt: TGCAGCGTTGAGCAGTTGAACACTGAAGCTTTCTTT

j_call: TRBJ2-7
d_call: TRBD1
v_call: TRBV20-1
clone_size: NA
cdr3_aa: CSASRQGGGDEQYF
cdr3_nt: TGCAGTGCTAGTCGACAGGGGGGGGGGGACGAGCAGTACTTC

j_call: TRBJ2-1
d_call: TRBD1
v_call: TRBV6-1
clone_size: NA
cdr3_aa: CASREQGQGFYNEQFF
cdr3_nt: TGTGCCAGCAGGGAACAAGGACAGGGGTTTTACAATGAGCAGTTCTTC

j_call: TRBJ1-5
d_call: NA
v_call: TRBV7-2
clone_size: NA
cdr3_aa: CACSLLARSSLNQPQHF
cdr3_nt: TGTGCCTGCAGCTTATTGGCGAGAAGCAGCCTCAATCAGCCCCAGCATTTT

j_call: TRBJ1-1
d_call: NA
v_call: TRBV7-9
clone_size: NA
cdr3_aa: CASSLWRETEAFF
cdr3_nt: TGTGCCAGCAGCTTATGGAGGGAAACTGAAGCTTTCTTT

j_call: TRBJ2-3
d_call: TRBD1
v_call: TRBV12-3/TRBV12-4
clone_size: once
cdr3_aa: CASSGTRGDTQYF
cdr3_nt: TGTGCCAGCAGTGGGACCAGGGGGGATACGCAGTATTTT

j_call: TRBJ2-1
d_call: TRBD1
v_call: TRBV24-1
clone_size: few
cdr3_aa: CATSEPTGGLSNEQFF
cdr3_nt: TGTGCCACCAGTGAACCGACAGGGGGGTTATCCAATGAGCAGTTCTTC

j_call: TRBJ2-7
d_call: NA
v_call: TRBV20-1
clone_size: NA
cdr3_aa: CSATFPDESYEQYF
cdr3_nt: TGCAGTGCTACCTTCCCGGACGAGTCCTACGAGCAGTACTTC

j_call: TRBJ1-4
d_call: NA
v_call: TRBV6-1
clone_size: NA
cdr3_aa: CASSEADSFPKLFF
cdr3_nt: TGTGCCAGCAGTGAAGCCGACAGCTTCCCCAAGCTGTTTTTT

j_call: TRBJ2-7
d_call: NA
v_call: TRBV29-1
clone_size: few
cdr3_aa: CSALSAPSYEQYF
cdr3_nt: TGCAGCGCCCTGAGTGCGCCCAGCTACGAGCAGTACTTC

j_call: TRBJ2-5
d_call: NA
v_call: TRBV12-3/TRBV12-4
clone_size: NA
cdr3_aa: CTSRNQETQYF
cdr3_nt: TGTACCAGCAGAAACCAAGAGACCCAGTACTTC

j_call: TRBJ2-5
d_call: TRBD1
v_call: TRBV6-5
clone_size: NA
cdr3_aa: CASSYSLHRDRQERAQYF
cdr3_nt: TGTGCCAGCAGTTACTCGCTCCACCGGGACAGGCAAGAGCGAGCCCAGTACTTC

j_call: TRBJ2-7
d_call: NA
v_call: TRBV6-2/TRBV6-3
clone_size: few
cdr3_aa: CASSETIYNEQYF
cdr3_nt: TGTGCCAGCAGCGAGACGATCTACAATGAGCAGTACTTC

j_call: TRBJ2-5
d_call: NA
v_call: TRBV27
clone_size: NA
cdr3_aa: CASSLNGPQETQYF
cdr3_nt: TGTGCCAGCAGTTTAAACGGGCCCCAAGAGACCCAGTACTTC

j_call: TRBJ2-1
d_call: TRBD1
v_call: TRBV29-1
clone_size: NA
cdr3_aa: CSVDQVGRTGEQFF
cdr3_nt: TGCAGCGTTGACCAGGTTGGCCGGACAGGTGAGCAGTTCTTC

j_call: TRBJ2-2
d_call: TRBD1
v_call: TRBV20-1
clone_size: NA
cdr3_aa: CSASGSGQGYTGELFF
cdr3_nt: TGCAGTGCTAGTGGTTCGGGACAGGGGTACACCGGGGAGCTGTTTTTT

j_call: TRBJ2-6
d_call: NA
v_call: TRBV11-3
clone_size: once
cdr3_aa: CASSSARGPGANVLTF
cdr3_nt: TGTGCCAGCAGCTCAGCTAGGGGTCCCGGGGCCAACGTCCTGACTTTC

j_call: TRBJ1-5
d_call: TRBD1
v_call: TRBV7-2
clone_size: few
cdr3_aa: CASSSYGQGNQPQHF
cdr3_nt: TGTGCCAGCAGCTCATACGGACAGGGAAATCAGCCCCAGCATTTT

j_call: TRBJ2-1
d_call: NA
v_call: TRBV6-2/TRBV6-3
clone_size: few
cdr3_aa: CASSYLDNEQFF
cdr3_nt: TGTGCCAGCAGTTACTTAGACAATGAGCAGTTCTTC

j_call: TRBJ2-7
d_call: TRBD1
v_call: TRBV7-2
clone_size: NA
cdr3_aa: CASTLGQTPHEQYF
cdr3_nt: TGTGCCAGCACATTGGGACAGACCCCCCACGAGCAGTACTTC

j_call: TRBJ2-7
d_call: NA
v_call: TRBV5-1
clone_size: NA
cdr3_aa: CASSFPGFCEQYF
cdr3_nt: TGCGCCAGCAGTTTTCCAGGGTTCTGCGAGCAGTACTTC

j_call: TRBJ2-1
d_call: NA
v_call: TRBV7-9
clone_size: NA
cdr3_aa: CASSTKRGPPDEQFF
cdr3_nt: TGTGCCAGCAGCACGAAACGGGGGCCGCCGGATGAGCAGTTCTTC

j_call: TRBJ2-4
d_call: NA
v_call: TRBV14
clone_size: NA
cdr3_aa: CASSQLGRAKNIQYF
cdr3_nt: TGTGCCAGCAGCCAACTTGGCAGGGCCAAAAACATTCAGTACTTC

j_call: TRBJ2-5
d_call: TRBD2
v_call: TRBV4-3
clone_size: NA
cdr3_aa: CASSRRLARGSLETQYF
cdr3_nt: TGCGCCAGCAGCCGCAGACTAGCGAGGGGTTCGTTGGAGACCCAGTACTTC

j_call: TRBJ2-5
d_call: TRBD2
v_call: TRBV20-1
clone_size: few
cdr3_aa: CSASRTSGFEQYF
cdr3_nt: TGCAGTGCTTCACGGACTAGCGGGTTTGAGCAGTACTTC

j_call: TRBJ2-5
d_call: TRBD2
v_call: TRBV12-3/TRBV12-4
clone_size: few
cdr3_aa: CASSLAGGEGQYF
cdr3_nt: TGTGCCAGCAGCTTAGCGGGGGGGGAGGGTCAGTACTTC

j_call: TRBJ2-5
d_call: NA
v_call: TRBV6-5
clone_size: NA
cdr3_aa: CASSYSITASTQETQYF
cdr3_nt: TGTGCCAGCAGTTACTCGATTACCGCCAGCACACAAGAGACCCAGTACTTC

j_call: TRBJ2-5
d_call: NA
v_call: TRBV27
clone_size: few
cdr3_aa: CASRFDGTPEETQYF
cdr3_nt: TGTGCCAGCCGGTTTGACGGGACCCCTGAAGAGACCCAGTACTTC

j_call: TRBJ2-1
d_call: NA
v_call: TRBV4-1
clone_size: NA
cdr3_aa: CASSHKGTGSYNEQFF
cdr3_nt: TGCGCCAGCAGCCATAAAGGGACTGGATCCTACAATGAGCAGTTCTTC

j_call: TRBJ2-3
d_call: NA
v_call: TRBV6-7
clone_size: once
cdr3_aa: CASSYSIGGDITDTQYF
cdr3_nt: TGTGCCAGCAGTTACTCGATAGGAGGGGACATTACAGATACGCAGTATTTT

j_call: TRBJ2-1
d_call: TRBD1
v_call: TRBV20-1
clone_size: NA
cdr3_aa: CSAFPDRATYNEQFF
cdr3_nt: TGCAGTGCTTTCCCTGACAGGGCCACCTACAATGAGCAGTTCTTC

j_call: TRBJ1-4
d_call: NA
v_call: TRBV20-1
clone_size: once
cdr3_aa: CSAPGGGGNEKLFF
cdr3_nt: TGCAGTGCCCCCGGGGGCGGGGGGAATGAAAAACTGTTTTTT

j_call: TRBJ1-5
d_call: TRBD1
v_call: TRBV28
clone_size: NA
cdr3_aa: CASIRDRKDQPQHF
cdr3_nt: TGTGCCAGCATCCGGGACAGGAAAGATCAGCCCCAGCATTTT